One sample yielded the 14 T cell receptor beta chains listed below, sequenced in a study of T-cell reconstitution after alpha-beta-depleted transplantation in children. Unique molecular identifiers were incorporated during preparation of the TCRbeta library. TCRdb independently ran MiXCR on the PCR reads; one entry per CDR3 protein. Of under 100,000 distinct CDR3 sequences listed, about 16% are singletons. The sample consisted of PBMCs, mostly from graft donor cells, taken 180 days after TCRalphabeta/CD19-depleted stem cell transplant. The receptors here all came from a male patient aged 2-10 years who had a stem cell transplant for acute lymphoblastic leukemia, so the T cells may come from the graft donor.

This clonotype was detected a few times. The gene calls are TRBV5-4 and TRBJ2-4, with 12 bases lining up with TRBD1. CDR3 size: 18 residues. The trim removed 2 bases at V and 1 base at J, leaving 7 bases unmatched. The germline V gene has CDR1 SGHNT and CDR2 YYREEE (reference sequence). CDR3 residues: CASSFGTGGLKAKNIQYF. The DNA for the CDR3 is TGTGCCAGCAGCTTTGGGACAGGGGGCTTAAAGGCCAAAAACATTCAGTACTTC.

V and J are TRBV2 and TRBJ2-7; D gene ambiguous. Trimming cost V 3 bases and J 2 bases, with 11 bases left between them. The germline CDR1 and CDR2 sequences are SNHLY and FYNNEI. There are 14 residues in the CDR3. The CDR3 region is CASSDQLKTYEQYF. The CDR3 DNA follows: TGTGCCAGCAGTGATCAACTGAAAACCTACGAGCAGTACTTC.

In its sample, this clonotype was seen a few times. CDR3 sequence: CASSYSSVSGGYEQYF. The DNA for the CDR3 is TGTGCCAGCAGTTACTCGAGTGTGAGTGGCGGGTACGAGCAGTACTTC. The chain combines TRBV6-5 with TRBJ2-7, with TRBD2 as a possible D gene (5 bases). V was cut by 0 bases and J by 4 bases, with 16 bases left in between. This CDR3 spans 16 amino acids. Germline values: CDR1 MNHEY, CDR2 SVGAGI.

This clonotype came up a few times. V gene TRBV7-2 combines with J gene TRBJ1-6; possibly TRBD1 for D (5 bases). The CDR3 sequence is 15 residues long. V lost 2 bases and J lost 7, with 12 bases in between. CDR1 and CDR2 from the germline V gene are SGHTA and FQGNSA. DNA of the CDR3: TGTGCCAGCAGCTTAACGACAGCGAACAATTCACCCCTCCACTTT. This codes for CASSLTTANNSPLHF. The full variable domain, in which reference TRBV7-2 and TRBJ1-6 provide the parts outside the CDR3, is GAGVSQSPSNKVTEKGKDVELRCDPISGHTALYWYRQSLGQGLEFLIYFQGNSAPDKSGLPSDRFSAERTGGSVSTLTIQRTQQEDSAVYLCASSLTTANNSPLHFGNGTRLTVT.

This clonotype was counted only a few times. The rearrangement uses TRBV6-6 and TRBJ2-7; tentative D call: TRBD2 (5 bases). The germline gives CDR1 MNHNY, CDR2 SVGAGI (reference sequence). The CDR3 runs 13 residues. Trimming shortened V by 8 bases and J by 4 bases, and 15 bases separated the two germline ends. In DNA, the CDR3 is TGTGCCAGCCAGGAGGACGGGCCTTACGAGCAGTACTTC. Translated: CASQEDGPYEQYF.

A few counts support this clonotype. The gene calls are TRBV24-1 and TRBJ2-5, with 9 bases matching TRBD2. The CDR3 runs to 15 residues. CDR1 and CDR2 from the germline V gene are KGHDR and SFDVKD. V was pared by 1 base and J by 3 bases, with 2 bases of the junction left unmatched. DNA for the CDR3: TGTGCCACCAGTGATTTCGAGCGGGGGGAAGAGACCCAGTACTTC. Translated: CATSDFERGEETQYF.

This clonotype was recorded at least ten times. This sequence joins TRBV5-1 and TRBJ2-3, with 7 bases aligning to TRBD1. After removal of 0 bases from V and 2 bases from J, the junction contained 3 bases not matched to a gene. The CDR3 totals 15 residues. In germline, CDR1 is SGHRS, CDR2 YFSETQ. In nucleotides, the CDR3 is TGCGCCAGCAGCTTGGCCGGGACAGACACAGATACGCAGTATTTT. Translating gives CASSLAGTDTDTQYF.

This clonotype has only a few counts. The chain recombines TRBV15 with TRBJ2-7; tentatively, D is TRBD1 (6 bases). Trimming took 0 bases from V and 3 from J, leaving 12 bases between them. This CDR3 region has 15 residues. Germline loops: CDR1 LNHNV, CDR2 YYDKDF (reference sequence). This CDR3 reads CATSREIQGVYEQYF. The CDR3 DNA follows: TGTGCCACCAGCAGAGAAATACAGGGTGTCTACGAGCAGTACTTC.

V gene TRBV20-1 combines with J gene TRBJ2-5; D possibly matches TRBD1 or TRBD2 (6 bases each). CDR3 length: 14 amino acids. The germline gives CDR1 DFQATT, CDR2 SNEGSKA (reference sequence). The germline V and J ends were trimmed by 3 bases and 0 bases, with 11 bases remaining between them. CDR3 protein: CSARRDTNQETQYF. The DNA for the CDR3 is TGCAGTGCTAGGCGGGACACCAACCAAGAGACCCAGTACTTC.

This clonotype came up many times. The chain joins TRBV15 to TRBJ2-1, with TRBD2 identical over 7 bases. With 1 base clipped from V and 5 bases from J, the junction kept 2 bases outside the gene matches. CDR3 length equals 14 residues. Per the germline V gene, CDR1 is LNHNV and CDR2 is YYDKDF (reference sequence). The DNA for the CDR3 is TGTGCCACCAGCAGAGGCGGGGGTAACAATGAGCAGTTCTTC. It encodes CATSRGGGNNEQFF.

This clonotype was seen just once. One base away lies a much larger clone, so this may be a sequencing read error. The rearrangement links TRBV5-1 to TRBJ2-7; D is perhaps TRBD1 (6 bases). Between the trimmed V and J ends, which lost 2 bases and 6 bases, there was a span of 15 bases. CDR1 SGHRS and CDR2 YFSETQ come from the germline V gene. The CDR3 contains 14 residues. The CDR3 sequence is CASSLRQGFFEQYF. CDR3 in DNA: TGCGCCAGCAGCTTAAGGCAGGGGTTTTTCGAGCAGTACTTC.

This clonotype has only a few counts. The chain couples TRBV5-6 to TRBJ1-6; no clear D. CDR3 size: 15 residues. Germline CDR1 SGHDT, CDR2 YYEEEE. V gave up 2 bases and J gave up 9 bases, with 15 bases separating them. CDR3 coding DNA: TGTGCCAGCAGCTTAAGAGGGCCGGGGAGTTCACCCCTCCACTTT. Protein: CASSLRGPGSSPLHF.

This clonotype has just a few counts. This chain joins TRBV12-3 or TRBV12-4 and TRBJ2-3; D call uncertain. The CDR3 extends over 12 amino acids. Trimming shortened V by 5 bases and J by 6 bases, and 9 bases separated the two germline ends. The CDR3 sequence is CASSPLEDTQYF. As DNA, the CDR3 is TGTGCCAGCAGTCCCCTAGAGGATACGCAGTATTTT.

The genes are TRBV7-6 and TRBJ2-3; tentatively, D is TRBD1 (6 bases). This CDR3 spans 19 amino acids. CDR1 is SGHVS and CDR2 is FNYEAQ in the germline V gene. The V and J ends lost 1 base and 1 base respectively, with 21 bases between them. This CDR3 is CASSLGRATGLEGTDTQYF. Written as DNA, the CDR3 is TGTGCCAGCAGCTTAGGTCGGGCAACAGGGTTAGAAGGCACAGATACGCAGTATTTT.